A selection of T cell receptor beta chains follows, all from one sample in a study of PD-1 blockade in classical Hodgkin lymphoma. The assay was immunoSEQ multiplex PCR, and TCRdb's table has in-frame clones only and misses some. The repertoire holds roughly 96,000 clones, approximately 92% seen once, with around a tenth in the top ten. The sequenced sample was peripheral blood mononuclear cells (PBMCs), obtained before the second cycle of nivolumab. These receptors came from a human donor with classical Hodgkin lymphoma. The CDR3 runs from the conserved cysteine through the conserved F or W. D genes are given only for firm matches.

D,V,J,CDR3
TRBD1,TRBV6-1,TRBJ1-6,CAEGDSYNSPLHF
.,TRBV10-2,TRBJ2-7,CASSELGNEQYF
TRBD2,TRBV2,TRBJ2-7,CASRKTSGATYEQYF
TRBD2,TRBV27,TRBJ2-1,CATTLAGGRYNEQFF
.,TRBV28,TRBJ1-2,CASSLLMGGGGGYTF
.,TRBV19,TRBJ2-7,CASSTSGTRISYEQYF
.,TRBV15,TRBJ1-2,CATSREAGIGYGYTF
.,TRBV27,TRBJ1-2,CASSLLGGADYGYTF
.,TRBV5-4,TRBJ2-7,CASSLEGQNEQYF
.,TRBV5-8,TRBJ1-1,CASSLPGEDTEAFF
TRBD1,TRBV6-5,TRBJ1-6,CASSYGTAYNSPLHF
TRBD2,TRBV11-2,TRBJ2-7,CASSLVPGGVSYEQYF
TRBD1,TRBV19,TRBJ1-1,CASSIQQGEDTEAFF
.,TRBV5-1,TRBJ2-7,CASRQGPSYEQYF
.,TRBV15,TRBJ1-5,CATSRGVAGQPQHF
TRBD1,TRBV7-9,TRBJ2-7,CASSLVAGGQDEQYF
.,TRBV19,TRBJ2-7,CASSMWRGTVYEQYF